This TCR beta chain was captured in a study of regulatory T cells in long-lasting Graves disease. This CDR3 contains 16 residues. Trimming left V 6 bases short and J 1 base short, with 16 bases between. Germline V gene data show CDR1 as MDHEN and CDR2 as SYDVKM. Investigators prepared the TCR beta libraries by applying iRepertoire HTBI primers and Arm-PCR of CDR3 regions. One entry per CDR3 protein results from TCRdb running MiXCR on the multiplex PCR reads. This sample carries a few hundred thousand distinct CDR3 sequences, approximately 23% of them seen once, and the ten largest clones take roughly 14%. Sample time point: persistent/refractory GD, antithyroid drugs over 5 years with positive TRAb. The TCR library used RNA extracted from PBMCs. Patients met American Thyroid Association criteria for Graves' disease. Study-level results: Newly diagnosed disease favored TRBV20-1 and TRBJ2-1 over persistent disease. Compared with new cases, persistent Graves' patients showed reduced TCR diversity.

In its sample, this clonotype was seen a few times. Antigen unknown. This receptor was obtained from a female donor with Graves disease. This specimen consisted of peripheral blood mononuclear cells (PBMCs), obtained when the disease was refractory, from a patient treated with antithyroid drugs. The gene calls are TRBV28 and TRBJ1-3; D is undetermined. The CDR3 loop is CASSTPVLGSGNTIYF. The CDR3 coding sequence is TGTGCCAGCAGCACCCCGGTGTTAGGGTCTGGAAACACCATATATTTT.